This is a list of T cell receptor beta chains from one sample in a study of T cell responses to AZD1222 COVID-19 vaccine. The method was immunoSEQ multiplex PCR; TCRdb's version includes in-frame clones alone and lacks a portion of them. The repertoire holds some 120,000 clones, with roughly nine tenths as singletons. Sequencing was performed on peripheral blood, taken on day 0 of AZD1222 vaccination. The source of these receptors is an adult in good health. CDR3s include the opening cysteine and the closing phenylalanine or tryptophan. Fields, in order: D gene, clone size, V gene, J gene, CDR3 DNA, CDR3 protein. D genes are given only for firm matches. Rows may omit the clone size; those that give it use once, few, many or a size class.

D: .; size: .; V: TRBV20-1; J: TRBJ1-2; DNA: TGCAGTGCCAGGGCCGACTATGGCTACACCTTC; CDR3: CSARADYGYTF
D: .; size: .; V: TRBV5-6; J: TRBJ1-2; DNA: TGTGCCAGCAGCGAGTTTGGGGAAGCGGTGTATGGCTACACCTTC; CDR3: CASSEFGEAVYGYTF
D: .; size: .; V: TRBV4-1; J: TRBJ1-4; DNA: TGCGCCAGCAGCCAAGGACGGGATAATGAAAAACTGTTTTTT; CDR3: CASSQGRDNEKLFF
D: .; size: .; V: TRBV11-2; J: TRBJ1-2; DNA: TGTGCCAGCAGCTTAGACGGGAGGGCAGGGGTGGATGGCTACACCTTC; CDR3: CASSLDGRAGVDGYTF
D: .; size: .; V: TRBV29-1; J: TRBJ1-1; DNA: TGCAGCGCTAAAGGACAGATTACTGAAGCTTTCTTT; CDR3: CSAKGQITEAFF
D: .; size: .; V: TRBV29-1; J: TRBJ2-1; DNA: TGCAGCGGGCGGGTCGGGGAGCAGTTCTTC; CDR3: CSGRVGEQFF
D: .; size: .; V: TRBV5-1; J: TRBJ1-4; DNA: TGCGCCAGCAGTTACGGGGGAACAACTAATGAAAAACTGTTTTTT; CDR3: CASSYGGTTNEKLFF
D: TRBD1; size: few; V: TRBV6-1; J: TRBJ1-4; DNA: TGTGCCAGCAGTGAGCGACAGGGGACTAGAGAAAAACTGTTTTTT; CDR3: CASSERQGTREKLFF
D: .; size: .; V: TRBV7-9; J: TRBJ2-1; DNA: TGTGCCATTCGGGAAGGGGGGTCCTACAATGAGCAGTTCTTC; CDR3: CAIREGGSYNEQFF
D: TRBD2; size: few; V: TRBV19; J: TRBJ2-1; DNA: TGTGCCAGTAGAGGACTAGCGGGGGACAATGAGCAGTTCTTC; CDR3: CASRGLAGDNEQFF
D: .; size: .; V: TRBV13; J: TRBJ2-3; DNA: TGTGCCAGCAGCTTAGTAGCAGTCACAGATACGCAGTATTTT; CDR3: CASSLVAVTDTQYF
D: .; size: .; V: TRBV10-1; J: TRBJ2-7; DNA: TGCGCCAGCAGCGCTGACAGACACGAGCAGTACTTC; CDR3: CASSADRHEQYF
D: .; size: few; V: TRBV12-3/TRBV12-4; J: TRBJ2-2; DNA: TGTGCCAGCAGGCCCGTCGGGCCGGAGCTGTTTTTT; CDR3: CASRPVGPELFF
D: TRBD2; size: once; V: TRBV28; J: TRBJ2-5; DNA: TGTGCCAGCAGTTTAGGTGGGAGGGAAGAGACCCAGTACTTC; CDR3: CASSLGGREETQYF
D: .; size: .; V: TRBV7-8; J: TRBJ2-1; DNA: TGTGCCAGCAGCTTAGCATTCGACCCGGGGGCTGGCTCCTACAATGAGCAGTTCTTC; CDR3: CASSLAFDPGAGSYNEQFF
D: TRBD1; size: .; V: TRBV5-1; J: TRBJ1-1; DNA: TGCGCCAGCAGCTTGACCGGGACAGTGAACACTGAAGCTTTCTTT; CDR3: CASSLTGTVNTEAFF
D: .; size: .; V: TRBV24-1; J: TRBJ1-2; DNA: TGTGCCACCAGTGATTCAGCCAGTAACTATGGCTACACCTTC; CDR3: CATSDSASNYGYTF
D: .; size: once; V: TRBV28; J: TRBJ2-5; DNA: TGTGCCAGCAGTTCTTCCGTCACAGCGCAAGAGACCCAGTACTTC; CDR3: CASSSSVTAQETQYF
D: .; size: .; V: TRBV24-1; J: TRBJ2-7; DNA: TGTGCCACCAGTGGCCCCTACGAGCAGTACTTC; CDR3: CATSGPYEQYF
D: .; size: .; V: TRBV28; J: TRBJ1-6; DNA: TGTGCCAGCAGTTCTCTGAACTATCCACCCCTCCACTTT; CDR3: CASSSLNYPPLHF
D: .; size: .; V: TRBV30; J: TRBJ1-3; DNA: TGTGCCTGGGGCACTCGAACCCGCTCTGGAAACACCATATATTTT; CDR3: CAWGTRTRSGNTIYF
D: .; size: .; V: TRBV27; J: TRBJ1-2; DNA: TGTGCCAGCAGTTCAGTCATCGGGAACAGACAAAATGGCTACACCTTC; CDR3: CASSSVIGNRQNGYTF
D: .; size: .; V: TRBV6-5; J: TRBJ1-2; DNA: TGTGCCAGCACCGGGGTCCTGGACTATGGCTACACCTTC; CDR3: CASTGVLDYGYTF
D: TRBD1; size: .; V: TRBV24-1; J: TRBJ2-7; DNA: TGTGCCGTCGGCAGGGGGCAGTACGAGCAGTACTTC; CDR3: CAVGRGQYEQYF
D: .; size: .; V: TRBV6-6; J: TRBJ1-3; DNA: TGTGCCAGCAGCCAAACGAGCTCTGGAAACACCATATATTTT; CDR3: CASSQTSSGNTIYF
D: .; size: .; V: TRBV27; J: TRBJ2-7; DNA: TGTGCCAGCAGTTTGGGCAGAGCCTACGAGCAGTACTTC; CDR3: CASSLGRAYEQYF
D: .; size: .; V: TRBV5-1; J: TRBJ2-1; DNA: TGCGCCAGCAGCTATCGCGCCCGGACCGACTGGGATGAGCAGTTCTTC; CDR3: CASSYRARTDWDEQFF
D: .; size: .; V: TRBV28; J: TRBJ2-3; DNA: TGTGCCAGCAGTATACCCCCGGGTGGGGCTAGAGATACGCAGTATTTT; CDR3: CASSIPPGGARDTQYF
D: .; size: .; V: TRBV9; J: TRBJ2-1; DNA: TGTGCCAGCAGCGAGACAAACCTCCCCACAATTGGGCAGTTCTTC; CDR3: CASSETNLPTIGQFF
D: .; size: .; V: TRBV7-3; J: TRBJ2-2; DNA: TGTGCCAGCAGCCTCCGAGAACGGGCGGGCACCGGGGAGCTGTTTTTT; CDR3: CASSLRERAGTGELFF
D: TRBD2; size: .; V: TRBV10-2; J: TRBJ2-1; DNA: TGCGCCAGCAGGGGGGCGGGAGGAGATGAGCAGTTCTTC; CDR3: CASRGAGGDEQFF
D: .; size: .; V: TRBV7-9; J: TRBJ2-7; DNA: TGTGCCAGCAGCTTAGTTCCTTACGAGCAGTACTTC; CDR3: CASSLVPYEQYF
D: TRBD1; size: .; V: TRBV7-2; J: TRBJ1-6; DNA: TGTGCCAGCAGGGATCGGGACAGACTCCTCAATTCACCCCTCCACTTT; CDR3: CASRDRDRLLNSPLHF
D: .; size: .; V: TRBV28; J: TRBJ1-4; DNA: TGTGCCAGCAGTTTAACGGGCAGGGCTAATGAAAAACTGTTTTTT; CDR3: CASSLTGRANEKLFF
D: .; size: once; V: TRBV5-1; J: TRBJ1-2; DNA: TGCGCCAGCAGCTTGGGAGTTTGGACGGACCTGAATGGCTACACCTTC; CDR3: CASSLGVWTDLNGYTF
D: .; size: .; V: TRBV28; J: TRBJ1-5; DNA: TGTGCCAGCAGTTTAGCAGACGGACTTAATCAGCCCCAGCATTTT; CDR3: CASSLADGLNQPQHF
D: .; size: .; V: TRBV19; J: TRBJ2-4; DNA: TGTGCCAGTAGTCCAACAGGGAGAGAACTCATTCAGTACTTC; CDR3: CASSPTGRELIQYF
D: .; size: .; V: TRBV5-6; J: TRBJ1-2; DNA: TGTGCCAGCAGCCTGGTTGGGAGCGAGGGAAACTATGGCTACACCTTC; CDR3: CASSLVGSEGNYGYTF
D: .; size: .; V: TRBV12-5; J: TRBJ2-3; DNA: TGTGCTAGTGGTTTGCGACTGGGAAGCACAGATACGCAGTATTTT; CDR3: CASGLRLGSTDTQYF
D: .; size: .; V: TRBV19; J: TRBJ1-1; DNA: TGTGCCAGTAGTGCAGCCTTCCGAGGGCACACTGAAGCTTTCTTT; CDR3: CASSAAFRGHTEAFF
D: .; size: .; V: TRBV4-1; J: TRBJ1-2; DNA: TGCGCCAGCAGCCAAGCGCAGGGATCCGGTTATGGCTACACCTTC; CDR3: CASSQAQGSGYGYTF